These 22 T cell receptor beta chains were sequenced from one sample in a study of PD-1 blockade in classical Hodgkin lymphoma. Assay: immunoSEQ multiplex PCR; the TCRdb copy retains only in-frame clones and omits some. The sample lists some 100,000 clones; around 89% were seen once. In every patient, relapse followed autologous stem cell transplantation, while exposure to brentuximab vedotin differed. The source material was peripheral blood mononuclear cells (PBMCs), sampled before the second cycle of nivolumab. The receptors stem from a human donor with classical Hodgkin lymphoma.

The table lists this clone with a count of one. V usage is TRBV29-1 and J usage is TRBJ2-7, with 7 bases fitting TRBD1. CDR3 length: 14 amino acids. Germline V lookup: CDR1 SQVTM, CDR2 ANQGSEA. The junction had 6 bases not matched to a gene; V was cut back by 4 bases and J by 0 bases. Here the CDR3 DNA reads TGCAGCGTTGGCCCGGGACAGAGCTCCTACGAGCAGTACTTC. It codes for CSVGPGQSSYEQYF.

The chain uses TRBV5-4 and TRBJ2-1; no clear D gene. The CDR3 covers 12 residues. Germline V gene sequence: CDR1 SGHNT, CDR2 YYREEE (reference sequence). V shed 6 bases and J shed 12 bases, with 16 bases lying between them. CDR3 nucleotide sequence: TGTGCCAGCACCCTGGAGTGGGGTAGGCAGTTCTTC. As protein: CASTLEWGRQFF.

The gene calls are TRBV28 and TRBJ1-1; 9 bases agree with TRBD1. J lost 5 bases, V lost 5 bases, and 3 bases had no gene match. The V gene's germline CDR1 is MDHEN and CDR2 SYDVKM. The CDR3 covers 13 residues. DNA for the CDR3: TGTGCCAGCAGTGACAGGGGGGGGACTGAAGCTTTCTTT. Its protein is CASSDRGGTEAFF.

The chain is built from TRBV5-1 and TRBJ2-7; D gene uncertain. The germline CDR1 and CDR2 sequences are SGHRS and YFSETQ. The CDR3 covers 14 residues. V shed 0 bases and J shed 2 bases, with 9 bases lying between them. CDR3 nucleotide sequence: TGCGCCAGCAGCTTGGGGACGGTCACCTACGAGCAGTACTTC. The encoded protein is CASSLGTVTYEQYF.

The chain employs TRBV18 and TRBJ2-3; 8 positions match TRBD1. Germline-derived CDR1 and CDR2 are KGHSH and LQKENI. The CDR3 totals 15 residues. Losses at the gene ends were 4 bases for V and 1 base for J; bases not matched to a gene: 4. The CDR3 region has the DNA TGTGCCAGCTCACAGGGACAGGTACGCACAGATACGCAGTATTTT. Amino acids: CASSQGQVRTDTQYF.

The V call is TRBV28, the J call TRBJ2-4; 8 bases agree with TRBD1. Germline loops: CDR1 MDHEN, CDR2 SYDVKM. This CDR3 has 17 amino acids. The V and J ends lost 2 bases and 3 bases, in that order; junction bases with no gene match: 9. CDR3 DNA: TGTGCCAGCAGTTTACCGGACAGGGAAAGGGGCAAAAACATTCAGTACTTC. This sequence encodes CASSLPDRERGKNIQYF.

The chain uses TRBV5-6 and TRBJ1-1; D call uncertain. Germline CDR1 SGHDT, CDR2 YYEEEE. The V and J ends lost 7 bases and 8 bases respectively, with 15 bases between them. This CDR3 is built from 12 residues. The CDR3 bases are TGTGCCAGCCATCTTAGTTTATCAGAAGCTTTCTTT. Its translation is CASHLSLSEAFF. Full variable domain (remainder filled in from reference TRBV5-6 and TRBJ1-1): DAGVTQSPTHLIKTRGQQVTLRCSPKSGHDTVSWYQQALGQGPQFIFQYYEEEERQRGNFPDRFSGHQFPNYSSELNVNALLLGDSALYLCASHLSLSEAFFGQGTRLTVV.

This clone occurred once. V usage is TRBV7-5 and J usage is TRBJ2-5; the table assigns TRBD1, which was not confirmed against the DNA. TRBV7-5 is assigned pseudogene status. This CDR3 spans 16 amino acids. The CDR3 bases are TGTGTCAGAAGCTTAGATACAGGGGATCAGTACGAGACCCAGTACTTC. The encoded protein is CVRSLDTGDQYETQYF.

The chain couples TRBV18 to TRBJ1-1, with a tentative D call TRBD1 (5 bases). This CDR3 is built from 19 residues. The V and J ends lost 4 bases and 0 bases respectively, with 24 bases between them. Germline CDR1 KGHSH, CDR2 LQKENI. CDR3 sequence (DNA): TGTGCCAGCTCACGAGGGGCGCTAAGTGATTGGGCTGTGAACACTGAAGCTTTCTTT. Amino acid sequence: CASSRGALSDWAVNTEAFF.

V is TRBV27 and J is TRBJ2-2; D uncertain. CDR1 is MNHEY and CDR2 is SMNVEV in the germline V gene (reference sequence). CDR3 length: 16 amino acids. Trimming left V 6 bases short and J 0 bases short, with 14 bases between. CDR3 bases: TGTGCCAGCAGGCCCTCGGCAGCCGCGAACACCGGGGAGCTGTTTTTT. Amino acid sequence: CASRPSAAANTGELFF.

The chain is built from TRBV5-6 and TRBJ2-2, with a possible D match to TRBD2 (6 bases). V lost 6 bases, J lost 4 bases, and 16 bases lay in between. CDR1 is SGHDT and CDR2 is YYEEEE in the germline V gene. This CDR3 has 15 residues. The CDR3 region is CASKWVGEVTGELFF. DNA for the CDR3: TGTGCCAGCAAATGGGTAGGGGAGGTCACCGGGGAGCTGTTTTTT. Using reference TRBV5-6 and TRBJ2-2 for the parts outside the CDR3, the full variable domain is DAGVTQSPTHLIKTRGQQVTLRCSPKSGHDTVSWYQQALGQGPQFIFQYYEEEERQRGNFPDRFSGHQFPNYSSELNVNALLLGDSALYLCASKWVGEVTGELFFGEGSRLTVL.

This chain uses TRBV19 with TRBJ1-1; D perhaps matches TRBD1 (5 bases). The length of the CDR3 is 13 residues. The V gene's germline CDR1 is LNHDA and CDR2 SQIVND (reference sequence). V was trimmed by 6 bases and J by 2 bases, leaving 10 bases between them. The CDR3 region is CASRTGGNTEAFF. The DNA of the CDR3 is TGTGCCAGTAGAACGGGGGGAAACACTGAAGCTTTCTTT.

The chain joins TRBV7-9 to TRBJ2-3, with 8 bases fitting TRBD1. The CDR3 spans 15 residues. Trimming at V came to 5 bases and at J to 4 bases, leaving 8 bases not matched to a gene. Looked up from germline, CDR1 is SEHNR and CDR2 is FQNEAQ (reference sequence). This CDR3 reads CASSPGQGNADTQYF. CDR3 coding DNA: TGTGCCAGCAGCCCTGGACAGGGAAACGCAGATACGCAGTATTTT. The full variable domain, completed using reference TRBV7-9 and TRBJ2-3, is DTGVSQNPRHKITKRGQNVTFRCDPISEHNRLYWYRQTLGQGPEFLTYFQNEAQLEKSRLLSDRFSAERPKGSFSTLEIQRTEQGDSAMYLCASSPGQGNADTQYFGPGTRLTVL.

This chain links TRBV6-1 with TRBJ1-1; D gene ambiguous. Trimming stripped 2 bases from V and 11 bases from J, with 6 bases between. The CDR3 extends over 10 amino acids. Per the germline V gene, CDR1 is MNHNS and CDR2 is SASEGT. CDR3 coding DNA: TGTGCCAGCAGTGAACTGGGGGCTTTCTTT. It yields the protein CASSELGAFF.

A single count supports this clone. This sequence joins TRBV25-1 and TRBJ1-1; D possibly corresponds to TRBD1 (5 bases). The length of the CDR3 is 13 residues. The germline CDR1 and CDR2 sequences are MGHDK and SYGVNS. With 6 bases removed from V and 10 bases from J, the gap between germline ends came to 18 bases. The CDR3 DNA is TGTGCCAGCAGCCCCAATCCGGGGGTTGGAGCTTTCTTT. It codes for CASSPNPGVGAFF.

As regards this clone: The junction differs from germline at one of its ends, possibly a read error. V gene TRBV6-5 combines with J gene TRBJ2-7; 10 nucleotides agree with TRBD2. The CDR3 is 15 residues long. The germline CDR1 and CDR2 sequences are MNHEY and SVGAGI. The CDR3 bases are TGTGCCAGCAGCTACTCCGGGACTAGCGATCGCGAGCAGTACTTC. Translation gives CASSYSGTSDREQYF.

This chain links TRBV10-3 with TRBJ1-3; 7 positions match TRBD1. Germline lookup yields CDR1 ENHRY and CDR2 SYGVKD. The CDR3 contains 15 residues. Unmatched junction bases numbered 9, after V lost 6 bases and J lost 4 bases. The DNA for the CDR3 is TGTGCCATCAGGAATTTGACAGGGAAAGGAAACACCATATATTTT. Translated: CAIRNLTGKGNTIYF.

V usage is TRBV4-2 and J usage is TRBJ2-7; D call uncertain. The CDR3 contains 15 residues. Germline V gives CDR1 LGHNA, CDR2 YNFKEQ. Trimming took off 4 bases at V and 2 bases at J, with 15 bases between the two ends. In DNA, the CDR3 is TGTGCCAGCAGCCCCCATCGGGCGAACCCCTACGAGCAGTACTTC. Translating it yields CASSPHRANPYEQYF.

The chain combines TRBV25-1 with TRBJ2-5; 12 bases are a match to TRBD2. CDR1 and CDR2 from the germline V gene are MGHDK and SYGVNS. This CDR3 contains 16 residues. V shed 3 bases and J 5 bases; nucleotides not matched to a gene: 7. CDR3 DNA: TGTGCCAGCAGTGACCCAGGACTAGCGGGGAGGGAGACCCAGTACTTC. Translation: CASSDPGLAGRETQYF.

The CDR3 nucleotides read TGTGCCAGCTCACCAGCAGTTGGAGCTAACTATGGCTACACCTTC. Translating gives CASSPAVGANYGYTF. This chain connects TRBV18 to TRBJ1-2; the D is unclear. The CDR3 consists of 15 residues. CDR1 and CDR2 (germline): KGHSH, LQKENI. With 2 bases removed from V and 0 bases from J, the gap between germline ends came to 10 bases.

This chain joins TRBV5-1 and TRBJ1-1, with a possible D match to TRBD1 (6 bases). Germline V gene data show CDR1 as SGHRS and CDR2 as YFSETQ. The V end was cut by 7 bases, the J end by 0 bases, with 13 bases between. The CDR3 is 14 residues long. CDR3 nucleotides: TGCGCCAGCTCCCGGGACACCTTGAACACTGAAGCTTTCTTT. As protein: CASSRDTLNTEAFF.

The chain joins TRBV4-3 to TRBJ2-1; 14 bases align to TRBD2. The germline CDR1 and CDR2 sequences are LGHNA and YSLEER. The V segment lost 0 bases and the J segment 12 bases; nucleotides outside the gene matches: 10. This CDR3 has 17 amino acids. DNA of the CDR3: TGCGCCAGCAGCCAAGAACCTCTGACTAGCGGGGGGGTCAGGCAGTTCTTC. The encoded protein is CASSQEPLTSGGVRQFF.